The present T cell receptor (beta chain) was sequenced within a study of identical twins. There are a few counts of this clonotype. The antigen remains undetermined. A single record per CDR3 protein comes from TCRdb applying MiXCR to the 5' RACE reads. This sample yields fewer than 500,000 distinct CDR3 sequences, of which 14% are seen a single time; approximately 0.98% belongs to the top ten. The CDR3 loop spans 16 amino acids. Trimming removed 1 base from V and 3 bases from J; junction bases left unmatched: 9. The germline gives CDR1 SGHVS, CDR2 FQNEAQ. Healthy Caucasian donors formed the entire cohort. Study observations and caveats: Cord blood beta clonotypes that were abundant carried fewer insertions, and memory repertoires showed no such trend.

The same sample was also used in a study of yellow fever vaccine responses in identical twins.

This chain uses TRBV7-8 with TRBJ2-7; 7 bases are shared with TRBD1. This clonotype was sampled from a woman younger than 30 in good health. Sequenced material: CD4+ T cells sorted from blood. The CDR3 coding sequence is TGTGCCAGCAGCTTAGAAAGAGGGACAGCTAACTACGAGCAGTACTTC. Its protein product is CASSLERGTANYEQYF.